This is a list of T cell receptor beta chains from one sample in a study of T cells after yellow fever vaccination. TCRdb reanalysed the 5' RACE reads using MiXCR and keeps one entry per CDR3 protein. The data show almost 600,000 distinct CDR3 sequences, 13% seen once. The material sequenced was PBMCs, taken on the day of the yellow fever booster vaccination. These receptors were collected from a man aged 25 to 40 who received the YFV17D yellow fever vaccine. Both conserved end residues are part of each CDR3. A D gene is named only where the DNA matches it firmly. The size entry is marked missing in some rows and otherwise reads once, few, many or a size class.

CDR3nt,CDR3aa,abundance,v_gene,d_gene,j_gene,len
TGTGCCAGCAGCTTAGTTAATGAGGGGGGACCTCACCTCAAGCAGTACTTC,CASSLVNEGGPHLKQYF,few,TRBV7-9,NA,TRBJ2-7,17
TGTGCCAGCAGTGAATATACGCAGTATTTT,CASSEYTQYF,NA,TRBV6-1,NA,TRBJ2-3,10
TGTGCCAGCAGCACAAAGGGGGGTTCTGGGGCCAACGTCCTGACTTTC,CASSTKGGSGANVLTF,NA,TRBV9,NA,TRBJ2-6,16
TGTGCCAGCAGCTTGGACCCTTATAGCGGGGGATTCACAGATACGCAGTATTTT,CASSLDPYSGGFTDTQYF,few,TRBV5-5,TRBD2,TRBJ2-3,18
TGTGCCAGCAGCTTAGTTTGGGGATCCGACGAGCAGTACTTC,CASSLVWGSDEQYF,few,TRBV7-9,NA,TRBJ2-7,14
TGTGCCACCAACGAGAATACGGCTAATGAGCAGTTCTTC,CATNENTANEQFF,few,TRBV12-3/TRBV12-4,NA,TRBJ2-1,13
TGTGCCAGCAGGAGGGACCTCGTCAGGGAGCAGTACTTC,CASRRDLVREQYF,few,TRBV5-5,NA,TRBJ2-7,13
TGCAGTGCAACCGACTTGACAGGGTATTCCACAGATACGCAGTATTTT,CSATDLTGYSTDTQYF,many,TRBV20-1,TRBD1,TRBJ2-3,16
TGTGCCAGCAGCCAACGGCTATTGCGGGGAGAGACCCAGTACTTC,CASSQRLLRGETQYF,few,TRBV11-2,NA,TRBJ2-5,15
TGCAGTGCACCCTCGAAGGGTTGGAACACTGAAGCTTTCTTT,CSAPSKGWNTEAFF,NA,TRBV20-1,NA,TRBJ1-1,14
TGTGCCAGCAGTTCCCGACTAGCGGTCACAGATACGCAGTATTTT,CASSSRLAVTDTQYF,NA,TRBV27,TRBD2,TRBJ2-3,15
TGCAGTGCTAGAGATCAAGGGATTTTGGACAATGAGCAGTTCTTC,CSARDQGILDNEQFF,NA,TRBV20-1,NA,TRBJ2-1,15
TGTGCCAGCAGCAAGGATATTTATCAGCCCCAGCATTTT,CASSKDIYQPQHF,NA,TRBV7-9,NA,TRBJ1-5,13
TGTGCCAGCAGCTTAGACCCCAGCGGTACCGGGGAGCTGTTTTTT,CASSLDPSGTGELFF,NA,TRBV7-2,NA,TRBJ2-2,15
TGCGCCAGCAGCTTGGCCGTCGGCAAAAACTATGGCTACACCTTC,CASSLAVGKNYGYTF,NA,TRBV5-1,NA,TRBJ1-2,15
TGCAGCGTTGGTTCGAACTATGGCTACACCTTC,CSVGSNYGYTF,NA,TRBV29-1,NA,TRBJ1-2,11
TGCAGTGCTAAGAAACCGGGACTAGCATACAATGAGCAGTTCTTC,CSAKKPGLAYNEQFF,many,TRBV20-1,TRBD2,TRBJ2-1,15
TGTGCCAGCAGCCCACAGGGTCATCAGCCCCAGCATTTT,CASSPQGHQPQHF,few,TRBV7-8,NA,TRBJ1-5,13
TGCAGTGCTAGAGAAGGCGACAGGGTTAACTATGGCTACACCTTC,CSAREGDRVNYGYTF,NA,TRBV20-1,TRBD1,TRBJ1-2,15
TGTGCCAGCAGTTTAGCGCTAGCGGGAGGCCAAAGCACAGATACGCAGTATTTT,CASSLALAGGQSTDTQYF,few,TRBV12-3/TRBV12-4,TRBD2,TRBJ2-3,18
TGCAGTGCTAGAAAGGCTAATGAAAAACTGTTTTTT,CSARKANEKLFF,NA,TRBV20-1,NA,TRBJ1-4,12
TGTGCCAGCAGCTCCCATACAGGAGACGGTGGACGCTACACCTTC,CASSSHTGDGGRYTF,many,TRBV7-8,NA,TRBJ1-2,15
TGCAGTGCTAGTGGTCAAGCGATTCCAGATACGCAGTATTTT,CSASGQAIPDTQYF,few,TRBV20-1,NA,TRBJ2-3,14
TGTGCCAGCAGCTTAGAGCCAGCCGGTTCCTACGAGCAGTACTTC,CASSLEPAGSYEQYF,few,TRBV7-2,NA,TRBJ2-7,15
TGCAGTGCTCCCCGGACTAGCGGGACTCGGGGTACGCAGTATTTT,CSAPRTSGTRGTQYF,NA,TRBV20-1,TRBD2,TRBJ2-3,15
TGTGCCAGCAGCTTGGATGGAGATACCTTCTCCTACGAGCAGTACTTC,CASSLDGDTFSYEQYF,NA,TRBV5-5,NA,TRBJ2-7,16
TGCAGTGCTAGAAGCGTGATTGAGGTGGAAAAACTGTTTTTT,CSARSVIEVEKLFF,few,TRBV20-1,NA,TRBJ1-4,14
TGCGCCAGCAGAGATCCGGGACAGGGAAACACCGGGGAGCTGTTTTTT,CASRDPGQGNTGELFF,NA,TRBV10-2,TRBD1,TRBJ2-2,16
TGTGCCAGCAGTCTGACCTGGGAGTGGGGAACTGAAGCTTTCTTT,CASSLTWEWGTEAFF,few,TRBV12-3/TRBV12-4,NA,TRBJ1-1,15
TGTGCCAGCAGCCCCGGACTAGCGTTAGCCTACGAGCAGTACTTC,CASSPGLALAYEQYF,NA,TRBV14,TRBD2,TRBJ2-7,15
TGTGCCATCAAATTTTACAGAGACACCGGGGAGCTGTTTTTT,CAIKFYRDTGELFF,NA,TRBV6-2/TRBV6-3,NA,TRBJ2-2,14
TGCGCCAGCAGCCAAGTCCGGGGGGAGACCCAGTACTTC,CASSQVRGETQYF,NA,TRBV4-3,NA,TRBJ2-5,13
TGTGCCAGCTCACCGGGCCAACTCCCCACAGATACGCAGTATTTT,CASSPGQLPTDTQYF,few,TRBV18,NA,TRBJ2-3,15
TGTGCCAGCAGTTCTCTGGGACAGGGAGTTTCTGAAGCTTTCTTT,CASSSLGQGVSEAFF,NA,TRBV6-5,TRBD1,TRBJ1-1,15
TGCAGTGCTAGAAGGGGGCCGTACGAGCAGTACTTC,CSARRGPYEQYF,few,TRBV20-1,TRBD1,TRBJ2-7,12
TGTGCCACCAGAGAGGGACAGGGGGATTGGAATGAGCAGTTCTTC,CATREGQGDWNEQFF,NA,TRBV24-1,TRBD1,TRBJ2-1,15
TGTGCCAGCAGCTCCGACAGGGGGCGCGGTAATGAGCAGTTCTTC,CASSSDRGRGNEQFF,few,TRBV7-3,TRBD1,TRBJ2-1,15
TGTGCCAGCAGCTTAGAGGGGGCGGATGGCTACACCTTC,CASSLEGADGYTF,few,TRBV7-9,TRBD1,TRBJ1-2,13
TGCAGTGCCAGGGGGGGTAGGGAGCTGTTTTTT,CSARGGRELFF,many,TRBV20-1,NA,TRBJ2-2,11
TGCGCCAGCAGCCCCATCCCGGGACAGGGGGACCAAGAGACCCAGTACTTC,CASSPIPGQGDQETQYF,NA,TRBV5-1,TRBD1,TRBJ2-5,17
TGTGCCAGCAGCTTAGCGCTGAGAATTAGGACCACCACAGATACGCAGTATTTT,CASSLALRIRTTTDTQYF,NA,TRBV7-2,NA,TRBJ2-3,18
TGCAGTGCTAGAGATCTGGGCGGGAGCTTCGACAATGAGCAGTTCTTC,CSARDLGGSFDNEQFF,NA,TRBV20-1,TRBD2,TRBJ2-1,16
TGTGCCAGCACCTCTAGCGGGGTCTCCTACAATGAGCAGTTCTTC,CASTSSGVSYNEQFF,NA,TRBV7-8,TRBD2,TRBJ2-1,15
TGTGCCAGCAGCCCGTCGGGTCCGTTGAATGAGCAGTTCTTC,CASSPSGPLNEQFF,few,TRBV5-6,NA,TRBJ2-1,14
TGTGCCACCAGTGGGGGTCCCGGGGAGCTGTTTTTT,CATSGGPGELFF,NA,TRBV24-1,NA,TRBJ2-2,12
TGTGCCAGCAGCCGTAGCGGGAGTAACGCCGGGGAGCTGTTTTTT,CASSRSGSNAGELFF,NA,TRBV11-3,TRBD2,TRBJ2-2,15
TGCAGTGCTAGGGGCCAAACTAGCGGGAGGTTTAGCGAGCAGTACTTC,CSARGQTSGRFSEQYF,few,TRBV20-1,TRBD2,TRBJ2-7,16
TGTGCCACCAGCTCGGCGTCTGGGGGGAATTCCGCAGCTTTCTTT,CATSSASGGNSAAFF,NA,TRBV15,NA,TRBJ1-1,15
TGCAGCGTTGGAAGGCGGGGGAGAGGCCAAGAGACCCAGTACTTC,CSVGRRGRGQETQYF,few,TRBV29-1,TRBD2,TRBJ2-5,15
TGCGCCAGCAGCTCGAAGGGGTGGGGTGGATCAGCTAGCACAGATACGCAGTATTTT,CASSSKGWGGSASTDTQYF,many,TRBV5-1,NA,TRBJ2-3,19
TGCGCCAGCCGACAGGGAGATGGCTACACCTTC,CASRQGDGYTF,few,TRBV5-1,TRBD1,TRBJ1-2,11
TGTGCCAGCACCCCCGGCCTAGCGGGGTCCTACGAGCAGTACTTC,CASTPGLAGSYEQYF,NA,TRBV7-2,TRBD2,TRBJ2-7,15
TGCGCCAGCGGGTTGGGTGAGAATGAGCAGTTCTTC,CASGLGENEQFF,few,TRBV10-2,NA,TRBJ2-1,12
TGTGCCAGCAGCCGCTCCTCGTCCACCATATATTTT,CASSRSSSTIYF,NA,TRBV13,NA,TRBJ1-3,12
TGTGCCACCAGTGACCTCCCCGCAGGTACGGGCGCTTTCTTT,CATSDLPAGTGAFF,NA,TRBV24-1,NA,TRBJ1-1,14
TGTGCCAGCAGTTCCAGGACAGTGGGCTACCGTCACGAGCAGTACTTC,CASSSRTVGYRHEQYF,few,TRBV28,NA,TRBJ2-7,16
TGTGCCAGCAGTGTAACAGCGGGGGCGGGGACGCAGTATTTT,CASSVTAGAGTQYF,NA,TRBV25-1,TRBD2,TRBJ2-3,14
TGTGCCAGCAGTTTGACTAGCTCCACATACGAGCAGTACTTC,CASSLTSSTYEQYF,NA,TRBV28,TRBD2,TRBJ2-7,14
TGTGCCAGCACCAGAGGGACAGGGCTTGTAGGGAATGAGCAGTTCTTC,CASTRGTGLVGNEQFF,NA,TRBV5-6,TRBD1,TRBJ2-1,16
TGTGCCAGCAGCTCGGATATGGGCCTCTCTGGGGCCAACGTCCTGACTTTC,CASSSDMGLSGANVLTF,NA,TRBV5-4,NA,TRBJ2-6,17